Below, 4 T cell receptor beta chains from the same sample are listed, as sequenced in a study of T-cell reconstitution after alpha-beta-depleted transplantation in children (dated by TCRdb to about 2016). Taken with the paper, the label for treatment or condition translates to: allogeneic hematopoietic cell transplantation with graft depleted of TCRalphabeta T cells and CD19 B cells. Receptor libraries were prepared by PCR. Instrument used: Illumina HiSeq 2500. To normalize quantification of the TCRbeta repertoire, the TCR libraries were built with molecular barcoding that relied on unique molecular identifiers. The raw public reads went through TCRdb reprocessing: fastp at Q25, MiXCR clone calling, in-frame beta chains kept. CDR3 protein sequences are deduplicated, and each keeps its most common genes and DNA. The sample data list some 550,000 distinct CDR3 sequences, and 20% to 25% of these were observed just once. Roughly 14% of the sample comes from the top ten.

The sequenced sample was PBMCs, mostly from graft donor cells, obtained 360 days after TCRalphabeta/CD19-depleted stem cell transplant. The receptors here all came from a boy under two years old who had a stem cell transplant for acute myeloid leukemia, so the T cells may come from the graft donor.

At least ten counts were recorded for this clonotype. This chain connects TRBV21-1 to TRBJ1-1. TRBV21-1 has pseudogene status. The CDR3 is 13 residues long. The chain's CDR3 is CASNFLENTEAFF. CDR3 coding DNA: TGTGCCAGCAATTTCCTAGAGAACACTGAAGCTTTCTTT.

The sample holds many counts of this clonotype. J is TRBJ2-4 and V is TRBV12-3 or TRBV12-4, with D tentatively TRBD1 or TRBD2 (5 bases each). This CDR3 has 16 amino acids. V was shortened by 5 bases and J by 8 bases, with 22 bases between the two germline ends. The CDR3 nucleotides are TGTGCCAGCAGTGACGCCCGGACCGGGCGAGGGGACATTCAGTACTTC. It yields the protein CASSDARTGRGDIQYF.

The V gene is TRBV20-1, the J gene TRBJ2-4; D is unclear. The V and J ends lost 3 bases and 9 bases respectively, with 6 bases between them. The CDR3 has 10 residues. Germline-derived CDR1 and CDR2 are DFQATT and SNEGSKA (reference sequence). The CDR3 loop reads CSARTGIQYF. CDR3 nucleotides: TGCAGTGCTAGGACGGGCATTCAGTACTTC.

In this sample, this clonotype turned up a few times. The chain combines TRBV4-1 with TRBJ2-1, with 9 bases lining up with TRBD1. Germline CDR1 is MGHRA and CDR2 is YSYEKL. The V segment lost 1 base and the J segment 6 bases; nucleotides outside the gene matches: 7. The CDR3 extends over 16 amino acids. The CDR3 is CASSQGDRDFPNEQFF. The DNA of the CDR3 is TGCGCCAGCAGCCAAGGGGACAGGGACTTCCCCAATGAGCAGTTCTTC.